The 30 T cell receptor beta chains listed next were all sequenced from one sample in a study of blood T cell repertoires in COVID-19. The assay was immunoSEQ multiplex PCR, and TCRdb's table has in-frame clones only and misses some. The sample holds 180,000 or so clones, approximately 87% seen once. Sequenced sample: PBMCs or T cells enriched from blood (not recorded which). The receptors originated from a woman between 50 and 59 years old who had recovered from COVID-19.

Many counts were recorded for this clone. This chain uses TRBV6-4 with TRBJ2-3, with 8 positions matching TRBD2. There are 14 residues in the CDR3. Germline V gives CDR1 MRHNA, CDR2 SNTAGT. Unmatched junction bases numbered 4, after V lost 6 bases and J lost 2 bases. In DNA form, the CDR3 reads TGTGCCAGCAGCTACGGGGGGGCCACAGATACGCAGTATTTT. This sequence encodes CASSYGGATDTQYF.

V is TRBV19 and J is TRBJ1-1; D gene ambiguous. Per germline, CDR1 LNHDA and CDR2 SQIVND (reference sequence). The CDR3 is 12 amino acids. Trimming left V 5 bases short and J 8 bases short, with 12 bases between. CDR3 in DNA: TGTGCCAGTAGTGCTTTTACGGGGGAAGCTTTCTTT. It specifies CASSAFTGEAFF. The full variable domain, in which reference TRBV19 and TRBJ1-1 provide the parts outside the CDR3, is DGGITQSPKYLFRKEGQNVTLSCEQNLNHDAMYWYRQDPGQGLRLIYYSQIVNDFQKGDIAEGYSVSREKKESFPLTVTSAQKNPTAFYLCASSAFTGEAFFGQGTRLTVV.

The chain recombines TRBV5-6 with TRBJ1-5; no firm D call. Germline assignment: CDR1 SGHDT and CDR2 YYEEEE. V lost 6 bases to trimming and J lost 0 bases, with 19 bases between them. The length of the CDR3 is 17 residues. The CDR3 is CASTSGPAVDSNQPQHF. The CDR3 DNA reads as TGTGCCAGCACCTCCGGACCAGCGGTCGATAGCAATCAGCCCCAGCATTTT.

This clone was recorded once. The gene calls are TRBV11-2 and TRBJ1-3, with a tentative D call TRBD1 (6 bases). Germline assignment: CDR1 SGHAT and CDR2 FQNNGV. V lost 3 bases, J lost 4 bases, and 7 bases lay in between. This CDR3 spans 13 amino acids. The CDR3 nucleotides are TGTGCCAGCAGCTTCACAGGGGGAAACACCATATATTTT. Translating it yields CASSFTGGNTIYF.

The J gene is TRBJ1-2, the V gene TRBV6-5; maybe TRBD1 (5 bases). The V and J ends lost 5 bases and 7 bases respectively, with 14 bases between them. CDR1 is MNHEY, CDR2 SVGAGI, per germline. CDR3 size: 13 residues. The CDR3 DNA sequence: TGTGCCAGCAGTCCCTTAGTGACAGCTGGCTACACCTTC. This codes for CASSPLVTAGYTF.

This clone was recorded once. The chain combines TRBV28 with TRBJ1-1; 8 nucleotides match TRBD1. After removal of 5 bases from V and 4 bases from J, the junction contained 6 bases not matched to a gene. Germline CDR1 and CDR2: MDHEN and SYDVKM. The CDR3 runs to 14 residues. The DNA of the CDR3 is TGTGCCAGCAGTCCGGACAGGGCAGGCACTGAAGCTTTCTTT. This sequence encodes CASSPDRAGTEAFF.

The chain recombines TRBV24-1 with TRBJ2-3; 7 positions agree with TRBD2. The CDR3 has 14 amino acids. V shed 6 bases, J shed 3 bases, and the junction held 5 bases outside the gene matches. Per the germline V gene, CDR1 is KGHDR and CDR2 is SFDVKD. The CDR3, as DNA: TGTGCCACCAGTCTCGGTAGCGGGACAGATACGCAGTATTTT. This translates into CATSLGSGTDTQYF.

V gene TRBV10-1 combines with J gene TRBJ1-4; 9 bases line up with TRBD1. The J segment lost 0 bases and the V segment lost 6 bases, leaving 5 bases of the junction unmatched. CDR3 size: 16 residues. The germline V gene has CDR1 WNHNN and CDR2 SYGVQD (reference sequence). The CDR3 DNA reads TGCGCCAGCAGCATGGGACAGGGAGCAACTAATGAAAAACTGTTTTTT. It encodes CASSMGQGATNEKLFF.

The CDR3: CASSSLGLAGGGRQYF. DNA for the CDR3: TGTGCCAGCAGCTCCTTAGGACTAGCGGGGGGAGGGAGGCAGTATTTT. V gene TRBV3-1 (or the pseudogene TRBV3-2) combines with J gene TRBJ2-3; 14 bases are a match to TRBD2. Germline CDR1 is LGHDT and CDR2 is YNNKEL (reference sequence). The V segment lost 5 bases and the J segment 11 bases; nucleotides outside the gene matches: 12. The CDR3 contains 16 residues.

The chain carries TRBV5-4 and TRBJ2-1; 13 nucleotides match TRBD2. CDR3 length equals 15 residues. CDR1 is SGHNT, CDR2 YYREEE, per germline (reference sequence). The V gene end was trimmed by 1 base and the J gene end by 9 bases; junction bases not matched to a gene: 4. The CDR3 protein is CASSLLTSGRGEQFF. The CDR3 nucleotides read TGTGCCAGCAGCTTGCTAACTAGCGGGAGGGGTGAGCAGTTCTTC.

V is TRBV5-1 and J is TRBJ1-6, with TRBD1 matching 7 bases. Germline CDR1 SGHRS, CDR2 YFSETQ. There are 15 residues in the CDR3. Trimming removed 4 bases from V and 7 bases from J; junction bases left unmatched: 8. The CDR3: CASSPQGDNNSPLHF. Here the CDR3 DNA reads TGCGCCAGCAGCCCCCAGGGGGATAACAATTCACCCCTCCACTTT.

The CDR3, as DNA: TGTGCCAGCAGCGGAGGGACAGGTGACGAAAAACTGTTTTTT. This gives the protein CASSGGTGDEKLFF. The chain recombines TRBV7-9 with TRBJ1-4; 8 bases agree with TRBD1. The CDR3 covers 14 residues. J lost 8 bases, V lost 5 bases, and 7 bases had no gene match. CDR1 and CDR2 (germline): SEHNR, FQNEAQ (reference sequence).

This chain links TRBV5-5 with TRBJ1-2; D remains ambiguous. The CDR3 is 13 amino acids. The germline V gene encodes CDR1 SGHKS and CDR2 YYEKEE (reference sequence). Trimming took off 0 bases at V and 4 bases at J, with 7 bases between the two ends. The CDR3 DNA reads TGTGCCAGCAGCTTGGTGTCAGTCTATGGCTACACCTTC. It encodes CASSLVSVYGYTF.

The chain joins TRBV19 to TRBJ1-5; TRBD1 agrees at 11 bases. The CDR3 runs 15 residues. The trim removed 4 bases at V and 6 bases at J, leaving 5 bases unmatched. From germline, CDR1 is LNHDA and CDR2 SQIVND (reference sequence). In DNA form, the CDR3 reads TGTGCCAGTAGTAGGGACAGGGGGTACGGTCAGCCCCAGCATTTT. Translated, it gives CASSRDRGYGQPQHF.

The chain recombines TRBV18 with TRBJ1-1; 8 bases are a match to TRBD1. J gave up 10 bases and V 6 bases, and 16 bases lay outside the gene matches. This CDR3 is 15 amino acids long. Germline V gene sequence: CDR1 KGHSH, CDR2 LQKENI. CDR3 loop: CASSPKDPGGSSAFF. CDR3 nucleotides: TGTGCCAGCTCCCCAAAAGATCCAGGGGGCTCATCAGCTTTCTTT.

CDR3 region: CSVVRSRFEAGNYNEQFF. The CDR3 DNA is TGCAGCGTTGTCCGGAGTAGGTTCGAAGCGGGAAACTACAATGAGCAGTTCTTC. The chain carries TRBV29-1 and TRBJ2-1, with 7 bases aligning to TRBD2. This CDR3 is built from 18 residues. V lost 4 bases to trimming and J lost 3 bases; unmatched junction nucleotides: 18. Germline CDR1 and CDR2: SQVTM and ANQGSEA.

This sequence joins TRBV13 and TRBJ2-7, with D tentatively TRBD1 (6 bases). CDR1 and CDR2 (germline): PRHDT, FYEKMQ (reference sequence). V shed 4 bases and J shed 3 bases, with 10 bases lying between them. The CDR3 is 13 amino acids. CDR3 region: CASSSRGLYEQYV. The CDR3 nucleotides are TGTGCCAGCAGCTCCAGGGGTCTCTACGAGCAGTACGTC.

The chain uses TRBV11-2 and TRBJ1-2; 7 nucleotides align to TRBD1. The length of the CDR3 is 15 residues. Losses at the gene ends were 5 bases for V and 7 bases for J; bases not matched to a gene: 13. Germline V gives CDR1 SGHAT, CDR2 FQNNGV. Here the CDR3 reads CASSHLRGTESGYTF. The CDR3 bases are TGTGCCAGCAGCCATCTCCGGGGGACAGAATCTGGCTACACCTTC.

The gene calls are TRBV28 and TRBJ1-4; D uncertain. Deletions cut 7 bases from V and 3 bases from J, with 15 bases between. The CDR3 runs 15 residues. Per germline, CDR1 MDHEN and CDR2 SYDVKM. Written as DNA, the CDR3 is TGTGCCAGCACCCATATCCACGGGGCTAATGAAAAACTGTTTTTT. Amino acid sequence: CASTHIHGANEKLFF. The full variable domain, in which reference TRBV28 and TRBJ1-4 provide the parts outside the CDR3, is DVKVTQSSRYLVKRTGEKVFLECVQDMDHENMFWYRQDPGLGLRLIYFSYDVKMKEKGDIPEGYSVSREKKERFSLILESASTNQTSMYLCASTHIHGANEKLFFGSGTQLSVL.

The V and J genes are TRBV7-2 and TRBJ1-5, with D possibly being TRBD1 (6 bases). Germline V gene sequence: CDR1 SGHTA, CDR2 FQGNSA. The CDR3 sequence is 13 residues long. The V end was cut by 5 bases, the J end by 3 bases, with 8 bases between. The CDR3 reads CASSPGANQPQHF. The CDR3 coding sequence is TGTGCCAGCAGCCCAGGGGCCAATCAGCCCCAGCATTTT. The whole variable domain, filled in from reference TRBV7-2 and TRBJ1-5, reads GAGVSQSPSNKVTEKGKDVELRCDPISGHTALYWYRQSLGQGLEFLIYFQGNSAPDKSGLPSDRFSAERTGGSVSTLTIQRTQQEDSAVYLCASSPGANQPQHFGDGTRLSIL.

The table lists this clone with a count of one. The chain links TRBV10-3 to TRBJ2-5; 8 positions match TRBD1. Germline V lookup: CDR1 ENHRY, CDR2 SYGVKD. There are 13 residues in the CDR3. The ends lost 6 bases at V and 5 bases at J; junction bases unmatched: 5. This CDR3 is CAIRTGVGETQYF. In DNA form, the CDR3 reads TGTGCCATCAGGACAGGGGTAGGGGAGACCCAGTACTTC.

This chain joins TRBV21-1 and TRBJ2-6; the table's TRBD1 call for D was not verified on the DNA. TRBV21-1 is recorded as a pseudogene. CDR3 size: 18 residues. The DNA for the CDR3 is TGTGCCAGCAGCAAAAGTCGGGACAGCCGCTCTGGGGCCAACGTCCTGACTTTC. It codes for CASSKSRDSRSGANVLTF.

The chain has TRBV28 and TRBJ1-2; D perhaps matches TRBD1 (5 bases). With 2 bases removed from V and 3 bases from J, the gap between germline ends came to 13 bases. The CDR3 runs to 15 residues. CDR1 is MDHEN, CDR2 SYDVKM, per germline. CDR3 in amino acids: CASSLGRVPDYGYTF. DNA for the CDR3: TGTGCCAGCAGTTTAGGCAGGGTTCCGGACTATGGCTACACCTTC.

The chain's CDR3 is CASSKPQDDYGYTF. In DNA form, the CDR3 reads TGTGCCAGCAGCAAACCTCAGGATGACTATGGCTACACCTTC. This chain uses TRBV28 with TRBJ1-2; D call uncertain. Germline-derived CDR1 and CDR2 are MDHEN and SYDVKM. V dropped 6 bases and J dropped 3 bases, with 14 bases sitting between them. This CDR3 spans 14 amino acids.

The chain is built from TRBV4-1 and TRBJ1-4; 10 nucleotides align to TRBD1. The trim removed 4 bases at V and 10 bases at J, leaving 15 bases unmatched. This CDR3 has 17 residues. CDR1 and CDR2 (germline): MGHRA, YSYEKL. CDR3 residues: CASSREGSGTGVVKLFF. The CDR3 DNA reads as TGCGCCAGCAGCCGCGAGGGTTCCGGGACAGGGGTTGTAAAACTGTTTTTT.

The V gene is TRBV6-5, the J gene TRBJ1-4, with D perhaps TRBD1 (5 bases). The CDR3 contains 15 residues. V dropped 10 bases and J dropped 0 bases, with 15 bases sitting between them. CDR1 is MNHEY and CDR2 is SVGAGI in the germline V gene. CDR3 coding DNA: TGTGCCACCGGGGGAAGAATAACAACTAATGAAAAACTGTTTTTT. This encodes CATGGRITTNEKLFF.

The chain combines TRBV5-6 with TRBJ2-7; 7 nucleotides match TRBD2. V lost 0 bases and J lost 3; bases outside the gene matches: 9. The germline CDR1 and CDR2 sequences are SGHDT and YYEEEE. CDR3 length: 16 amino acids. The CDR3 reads CASSLAERGRYYEQYV. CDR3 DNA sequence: TGTGCCAGCAGCTTGGCCGAGCGGGGACGATACTACGAGCAGTACGTC.

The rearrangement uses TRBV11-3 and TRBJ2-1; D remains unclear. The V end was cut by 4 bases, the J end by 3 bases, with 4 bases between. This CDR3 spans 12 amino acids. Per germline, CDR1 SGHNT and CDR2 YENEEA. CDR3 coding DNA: TGTGCCAGCAGCTCGCGCTACAATGAGCAGTTCTTC. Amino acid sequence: CASSSRYNEQFF.

CDR3 sequence: CASTIGDRAFSYTF. The DNA of the CDR3 is TGCGCCAGCACTATTGGGGACAGAGCCTTTAGCTACACCTTC. The chain is built from TRBV5-1 and TRBJ1-2; 7 bases agree with TRBD1. Germline loops: CDR1 SGHRS, CDR2 YFSETQ. CDR3 length: 14 residues. V was pared by 6 bases and J by 9 bases, with 14 bases of the junction left unmatched.

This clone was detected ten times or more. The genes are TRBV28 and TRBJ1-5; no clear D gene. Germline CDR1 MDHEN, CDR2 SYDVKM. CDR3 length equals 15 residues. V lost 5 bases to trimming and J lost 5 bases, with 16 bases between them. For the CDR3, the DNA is TGTGCCAGCAGTGACCCGACGAGGAGGGATCAGCCCCAGCATTTT. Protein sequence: CASSDPTRRDQPQHF.